Listed here is a single TCR beta chain. Its antigen is still unknown. Nothing much larger sits one base from this clone, and base qualities are not available. The record originates from a study of blood T cells in healthy people across ages (dated by TCRdb to between 2015 and 2017). Study-level background: In model experiments, roughly one uniquely barcoded TCR beta cDNA molecule per two T cells was captured by template switching. To avoid experimental bias, donors of different ages were distributed randomly across sequencing lanes. Using deep sequencing normalized with unique cDNA molecular identifiers, the study measured how TCR beta repertoire diversity changes with age. For two donors (one aged 18 to 29 and one aged 80 or older), the study analyzed two additional independent replicas of 1 million unique cDNA reads from the same blood draw. The donors were split into four age groups: young (average 16 years), middle-aged (39), aged (more than 55) and long-lived (roughly 86).

Results the study describes overall, beyond this receptor: Since profiling was done on bulk unsorted PBMCs, naive and antigen-experienced compartments could not be conclusively compared. A strong correlation was found between observed TCR beta diversity and the percentage of naive T cells measured by flow cytometry. Compared with the aged group, the long-lived group had more naive CD4+ T cells, fewer expanded clones and increased TCR diversity, suggesting age selection. Estimates of total diversity based on one million sequenced T cells were considered lower bounds and underestimates. Because the CMV infection status of the donors was unknown, age-related changes in expanded clonotypes may potentially have been confounded. Observed TCR beta diversity per million T cells fell roughly linearly with age, and a significant reduction was already apparent by age about 36.

Systemically healthy Caucasian individuals from Russia, 39 in total and aged about 6 to 95 years, were included as donors. About 10 milliliters of peripheral blood were collected from each donor into EDTA-treated Vacutainer tubes. Ficoll-Paque density-gradient centrifugation was used to isolate PBMCs, with at least 6.5 million obtained per sample. Trizol reagent was used to extract total RNA from PBMCs, with at least 6 micrograms per sample. The percentages of naive CD45RAhigh/CD27high T cells were determined by flow cytometry on a PBMC aliquot from every donor. Library prep was done by 5' RACE. Sequencing took place on an Illumina HiSeq 2500. A second PCR of roughly 7 to 12 cycles was performed with a sample-barcoded 5' primer and a J-beta primer mix. Each TCR beta cDNA molecule received a unique molecular identifier from a template-switch 5' adaptor carrying 12 random nucleotides. At least 3 million CDR3-containing paired-end reads were obtained from each sample. All of the RNA was converted into first-strand cDNA using the Mint cDNA synthesis kit, with a TRBC-specific oligonucleotide serving as the primer. After uracil-DNA glycosylase treatment, a first 18-cycle PCR used universal primers M1SS and BC2_uni_R on all cDNA. The study's processing was this. For normalization, 1 million high-quality reads were randomly selected from each sample, with every read carrying a distinct molecular identifier. Instead of being binned into consensus sequences, reads that shared molecular identifiers were thrown out. CDR3 identification, clonotype clustering and error correction used MiTCR with a Q25 quality threshold and the strictest error-elimination algorithm. A nonparametric unseen species model using Euler transformation provided a lower-bound estimate of total TCR beta diversity. The public reads were reanalyzed by TCRdb: fastp trimming at Q25, MiXCR alignment, in-frame beta chains only. Each record represents a unique CDR3 protein, reported with the most common genes and DNA among its rows. These V and J calls originate from TCRdb's pipeline instead of the authors' own analysis. This sample gives more than 800,000 distinct CDR3 sequences in total; 25% to 35% of them show up just once. Approximately 15% of the sample rests with the top ten.

Trimming takes 0 bases from V and 2 bases from J, and the germline ends sit 8 bases apart. The CDR1 and CDR2 encoded by the germline V gene are SGDLS and YYNGEE. The cysteine opens and the phenylalanine closes a CDR3 of 14 amino acids. The retained sequence is limited to the CDR3, 42 bases, with the frame set at the first base. The sequence joins TRBV9 to TRBJ1-2, with TRBD1 perhaps the D gene, on 5 matching bases. Sequencing input: blood. The sequence was obtained from an elderly woman in good health. The nucleotide sequence is given as TGTGCCAGCAGCGTAGGGGCAGGGAACTATGGCTACACCTTC. Its translation is CASSVGAGNYGYTF.